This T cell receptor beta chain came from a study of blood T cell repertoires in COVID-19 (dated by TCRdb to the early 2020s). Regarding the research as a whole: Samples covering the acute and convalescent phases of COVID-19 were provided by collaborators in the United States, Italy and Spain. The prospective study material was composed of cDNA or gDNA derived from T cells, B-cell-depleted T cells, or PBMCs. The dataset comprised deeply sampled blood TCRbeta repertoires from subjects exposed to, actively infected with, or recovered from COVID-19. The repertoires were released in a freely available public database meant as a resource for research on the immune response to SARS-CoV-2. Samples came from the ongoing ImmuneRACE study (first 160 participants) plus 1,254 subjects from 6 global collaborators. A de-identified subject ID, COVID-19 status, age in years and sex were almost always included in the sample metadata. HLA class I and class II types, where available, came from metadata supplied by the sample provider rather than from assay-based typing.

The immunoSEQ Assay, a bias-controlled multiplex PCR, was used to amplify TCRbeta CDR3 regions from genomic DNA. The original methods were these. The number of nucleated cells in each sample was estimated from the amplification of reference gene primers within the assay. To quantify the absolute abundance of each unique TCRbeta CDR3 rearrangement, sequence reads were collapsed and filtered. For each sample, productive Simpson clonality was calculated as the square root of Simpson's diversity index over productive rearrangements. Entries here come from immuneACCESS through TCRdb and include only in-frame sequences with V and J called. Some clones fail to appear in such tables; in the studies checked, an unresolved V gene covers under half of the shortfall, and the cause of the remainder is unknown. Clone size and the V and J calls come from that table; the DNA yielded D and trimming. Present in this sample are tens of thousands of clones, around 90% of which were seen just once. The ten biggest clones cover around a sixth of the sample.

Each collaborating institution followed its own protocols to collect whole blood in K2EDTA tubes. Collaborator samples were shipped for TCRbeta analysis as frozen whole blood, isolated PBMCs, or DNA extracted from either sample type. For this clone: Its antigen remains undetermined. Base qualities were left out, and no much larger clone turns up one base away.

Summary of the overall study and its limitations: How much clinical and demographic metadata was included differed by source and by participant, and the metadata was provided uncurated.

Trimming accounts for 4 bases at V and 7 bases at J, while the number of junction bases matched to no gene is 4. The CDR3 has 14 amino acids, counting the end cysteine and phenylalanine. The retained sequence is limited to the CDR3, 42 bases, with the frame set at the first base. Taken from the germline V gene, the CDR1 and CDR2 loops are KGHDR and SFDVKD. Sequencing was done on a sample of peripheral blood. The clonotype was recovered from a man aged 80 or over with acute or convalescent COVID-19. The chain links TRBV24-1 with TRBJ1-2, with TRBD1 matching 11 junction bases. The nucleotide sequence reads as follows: TGTGCCACCAGTGACCACGGGACAGGGGGTGGCTACACCTTC. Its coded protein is CATSDHGTGGGYTF.